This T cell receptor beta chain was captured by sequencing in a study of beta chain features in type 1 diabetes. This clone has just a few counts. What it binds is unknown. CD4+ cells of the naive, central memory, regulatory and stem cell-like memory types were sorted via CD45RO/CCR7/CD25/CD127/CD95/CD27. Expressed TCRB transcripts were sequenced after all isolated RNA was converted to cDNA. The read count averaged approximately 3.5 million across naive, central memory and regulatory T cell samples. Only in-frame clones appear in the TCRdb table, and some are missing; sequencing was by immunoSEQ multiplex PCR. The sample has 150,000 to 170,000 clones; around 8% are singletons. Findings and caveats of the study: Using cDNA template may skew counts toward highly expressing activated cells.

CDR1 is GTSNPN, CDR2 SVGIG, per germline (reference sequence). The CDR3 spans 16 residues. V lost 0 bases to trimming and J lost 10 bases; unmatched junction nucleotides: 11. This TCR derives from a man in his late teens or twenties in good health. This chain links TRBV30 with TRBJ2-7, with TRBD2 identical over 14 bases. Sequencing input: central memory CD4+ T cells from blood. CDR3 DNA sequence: TGTGCCTGGAGTGTACCGGGACTAGCGGGGGCCGTTGGACAGTACTTC. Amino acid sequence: CAWSVPGLAGAVGQYF.